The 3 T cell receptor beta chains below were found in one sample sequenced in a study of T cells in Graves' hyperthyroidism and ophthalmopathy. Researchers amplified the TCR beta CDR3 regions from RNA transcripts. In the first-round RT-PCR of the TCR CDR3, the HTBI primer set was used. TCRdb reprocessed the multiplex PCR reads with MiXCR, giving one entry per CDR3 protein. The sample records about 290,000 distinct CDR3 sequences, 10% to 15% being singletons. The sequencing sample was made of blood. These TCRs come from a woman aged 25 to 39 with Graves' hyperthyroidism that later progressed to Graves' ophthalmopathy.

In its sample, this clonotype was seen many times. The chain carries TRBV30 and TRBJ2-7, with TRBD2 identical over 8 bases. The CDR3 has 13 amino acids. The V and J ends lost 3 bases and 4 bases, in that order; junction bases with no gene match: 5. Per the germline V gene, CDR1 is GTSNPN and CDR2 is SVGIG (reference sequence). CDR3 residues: CAWRRREAYEQYF. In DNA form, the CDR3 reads TGTGCCTGGAGGCGGCGGGAGGCGTACGAGCAGTACTTC.

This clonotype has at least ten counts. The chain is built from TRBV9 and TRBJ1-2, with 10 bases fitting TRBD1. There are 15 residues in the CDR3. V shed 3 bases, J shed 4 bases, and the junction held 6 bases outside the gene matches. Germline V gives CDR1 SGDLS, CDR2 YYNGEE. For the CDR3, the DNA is TGTGCCAGCAGCGCCGGGACAGGGGCCTTCTATGGCTACACCTTC. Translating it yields CASSAGTGAFYGYTF.

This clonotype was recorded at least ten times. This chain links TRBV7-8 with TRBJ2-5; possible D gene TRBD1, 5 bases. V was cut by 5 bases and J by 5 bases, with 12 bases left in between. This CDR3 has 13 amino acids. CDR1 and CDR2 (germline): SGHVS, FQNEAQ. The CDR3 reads CASSPQGLETQYF. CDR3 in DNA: TGTGCCAGCAGCCCGCAGGGTTTGGAGACCCAGTACTTC.